This T cell receptor beta chain appears in the sequencing data of a study of identical twins (TCRdb year 2016). For context, the study as a whole: To test whether fetal clonotypes persist, the study used deep sequencing on TCR alpha and beta repertoires from monozygotic twins, unrelated adults of various ages, and cord blood. Replicate twin experiments were performed at different times using different library preparation protocols to rule out contamination. Summary of the overall study and its limitations: Abundant cord blood beta clonotypes had fewer insertions, young adult naive repertoires showed a similar but weaker trend, and memory repertoires showed no such trend. Conclusions relied on cross-sectional statistical analysis, since the same donors could not be followed over many years. In beta out-of-frame sequences, excess twin sharing was weaker, because having fewer shared sequences lowered the signal-to-noise ratio. Zero-insertion analyses could be partly confounded by invariant T cells such as MAIT and iNKT, though diverse VJ usage argued against such confounding for most clonotypes. Out-of-frame TCR alpha sharing in monozygotic twins was systematically underestimated by recombination models, whereas sharing between unrelated individuals was in agreement with the recombination models. Compared with coincidental sharing between unrelated individuals, an excess of low generation-probability sequences was observed among out-of-frame TCR alpha sequences shared between twins.

To prepare the library, 5' RACE was applied. The reads were generated on an Illumina HiSeq 2000. Template switching added a universal primer binding site, and the final cDNA carried a unique molecular identifier that allowed TCR cDNA molecules to be counted accurately. Specific primers in the conserved constant-segment region were used to synthesize first-strand cDNA for the TCR alpha and beta chains. To control for contamination, every cDNA library was double barcoded, receiving both a SMART-Mk sample barcode and Illumina barcodes. TruSeq adapter sequences along with Illumina sample barcodes were introduced in two successive PCR steps. The Illumina HiSeq platform was used with custom primers to sequence TCR alpha and beta cDNA libraries. For the original study's pipeline: Raw reads were processed with MiGEC to extract unique molecular identifiers, and MiXCR was used to determine CDR3 positions. For each individual, recombination models were inferred using an EM algorithm with the repgenHMM and IGoR tools. Shared clonotypes were analyzed with the tcR package in R, and sharing was normalized by the product of cloneset sizes. To study raw recombination without the effects of thymic and clonal selection, out-of-frame nonproductive sequences were analyzed. The public sequencing data were trimmed at Q25 with fastp and processed into clonotypes with MiXCR by TCRdb, which kept only in-frame beta chains. A single entry per CDR3 protein holds the most common genes and DNA from its merged rows. For this entry, the V and J calls and clone size follow TCRdb and not the study's own pipeline. For this sample the table gives approximately 600,000 distinct CDR3 sequences, of which around 7.5% were detected only once. The top ten hold roughly 1.5% of the sample.

Every donor in the study was a healthy Caucasian. Three pairs of female monozygotic twins, all aged about 18 to 30 years, were included in the twin cohort. The RNA used for TCR libraries was isolated from peripheral blood mononuclear cells. V trim: 4 bases; J trim: 3 bases; unmatched bases: 8. The germline V gene encodes CDR1 MNHEY and CDR2 SMNVEV (reference sequence). From the cysteine through the phenylalanine, the CDR3 covers 15 amino acids. The only DNA kept is the CDR3, 45 bases in frame from the first base. Details on this clonotype: The target of this receptor is not known. No base quality information exists; no much larger clone differs at one position.

The same data also went into a second study, on yellow fever vaccine responses in identical twins. The second investigation adds: The T cell response to vaccination in identical twins was reported by the authors to appear partly convergent and partly personalized. In identical twins, the study followed T cell clones that responded to the vaccine with precision.

Sequenced material: PBMCs. The TCR was taken from a woman aged 18-29 years in good health. Rearrangement joined TRBV27 to TRBJ2-5; TRBD2 lines up with 7 middle nucleotides. This receptor has the CDR3 CASSSTRAGKETQYF. The DNA sequence follows: TGTGCCAGCAGTTCTACGAGAGCGGGGAAAGAGACCCAGTACTTC.